The rows below give T cell receptor beta chains drawn from one sample of a study of blood T cell repertoires in COVID-19. The assay was immunoSEQ multiplex PCR, and TCRdb's table has in-frame clones only and misses some. The table includes nearly 250,000 clones, 70% to 85% detected once. Material: peripheral blood. These receptors were obtained from an elderly woman with acute or convalescent COVID-19. CDR3s include the opening cysteine and the closing phenylalanine or tryptophan. The D gene is left open where the match is weak. Clone size is shown for a subset of rows, as once, few, many or a class of expanded clone.

j_call d_call v_call clone_size cdr3_nt cdr3_aa
TRBJ2-2 . TRBV5-1 . TGCGCCAGCAGCTTGCAAACAGGGCAAGACGGGGAGCTGTTTTTT CASSLQTGQDGELFF
TRBJ2-1 TRBD2 TRBV27 . TGTGCCAGCAGTTTATCTGGCGGGAGGGCCGGTGAGCAGTTCTTC CASSLSGGRAGEQFF
TRBJ2-3 TRBD1 TRBV9 . TGTGCCAGCAGCGTAGTCGGGACAGCGATCACAGATACGCAGTATTTT CASSVVGTAITDTQYF
TRBJ1-1 TRBD1 TRBV28 . TGTGCCAGCAGCCTCCCCCCCGGGACAGGGATGAACACTGAAGCTTTCTTT CASSLPPGTGMNTEAFF
TRBJ2-3 TRBD1 TRBV7-2 . TGTGCCAGCAGCTTATACAGGGGGCTCACAGATACGCAGTATTTT CASSLYRGLTDTQYF
TRBJ1-2 . TRBV18 . TGTGCCAGCTCACCCACGACAGATCTTAACTATGGCTACACCTTC CASSPTTDLNYGYTF
TRBJ2-3 TRBD2 TRBV5-4 . TGTGCCAGCAGCCCAACTAGCGGGGTAACAGATACGCAGTATTTT CASSPTSGVTDTQYF
TRBJ2-3 TRBD2 TRBV5-4 . TGTGCCAGCAGCAAACGACTAGCGGGGGGGTCCACAGATACGCAGTATTTT CASSKRLAGGSTDTQYF
TRBJ1-5 . TRBV2 . TGTGCCAGCGCCGGTAGCAATCAGCCCCAGCATTTT CASAGSNQPQHF
TRBJ1-3 TRBD1 TRBV4-2 . TGTGCCAGCAGCCGGCAATTCCGACAGGGCTCTGGAAACACCATATATTTT CASSRQFRQGSGNTIYF
TRBJ2-5 TRBD1 TRBV2 . TGTGCCAGTACGACAGGGGGTTGGGAGACCCAGTACTTC CASTTGGWETQYF
TRBJ2-1 TRBD2 TRBV7-7 few TGTGCTAGCAGCCCCCAAGCGGGAGGGCCGTATGAGCAGTTCTTC CASSPQAGGPYEQFF
TRBJ2-4 . TRBV13 . TGTGCCAGCAGCTTAGGACGGGACAAAAACATTCAGTACTTC CASSLGRDKNIQYF
TRBJ1-6 . TRBV6-1 once TGTGCCAGCAGTGACGACCGGGGTTATAATTCACCCCTCCACTTT CASSDDRGYNSPLHF
TRBJ2-5 . TRBV7-2 few TGTGCCAGCAGCTTAGGTCTACCCGCGGAGACCCAGTACTTC CASSLGLPAETQYF
TRBJ2-1 . TRBV7-9 . TGTGCCAGCAGCATCCTGGGAGGCGGGGACAATGAGCAGTTCTTC CASSILGGGDNEQFF
TRBJ2-1 . TRBV19 . TGTGCCAGTAGCTCCACTCGAAGAGGATACGGGCAGTTCTTC CASSSTRRGYGQFF
TRBJ1-2 . TRBV5-4 . TGTGCCAGCAGCTTGGCTAAGAACTATGGCTACACCTTC CASSLAKNYGYTF
TRBJ2-2 . TRBV7-9 . TGTGCCAGCAGCCCCGGGCAAGGGGACGGGGAGCTGTTTTTT CASSPGQGDGELFF
TRBJ1-1 . TRBV27 . TGTGCCAGCAGTTTATACGCAGTGAACACTGAAGCTTTCTTT CASSLYAVNTEAFF
TRBJ1-1 TRBD1 TRBV10-3 . TGTGCCATCAGTGAGAACGGACAGGGGGCATCTGAAGCTTTCTTT CAISENGQGASEAFF
TRBJ2-1 . TRBV12-2 . TGTGCAAGTCGCTCGCGATGGGGACTAGCTTACAATGAGCAGTTCTTC CASRSRWGLAYNEQFF
TRBJ1-4 . TRBV19 . TGTGCCAGTAGTATCGGGGGAACTAATGAAAAACTGTTTTTT CASSIGGTNEKLFF
TRBJ1-1 . TRBV30 . TGTGCCTGGAGTTTAGGGGGGGGAGCTGAAGCTTTCTTT CAWSLGGGAEAFF
TRBJ1-1 . TRBV7-2 . TGTGCCAGCAGCCTGTGGACAGTGAACACTGAAGCTTTCTTT CASSLWTVNTEAFF
TRBJ2-5 TRBD2 TRBV6-5 . TGTGCCAGCAGCCCGGGGGCTAGCGGGATAGAGACCCAGTACTTC CASSPGASGIETQYF
TRBJ1-5 TRBD1 TRBV28 . TGTGCCAGCAGTTCATCGACAGGGGGATCCGATCAGCCCCAGCATTTT CASSSSTGGSDQPQHF
TRBJ1-2 . TRBV18 . TGTGCCAGCTCACCGTCCGGGCCCATGGGAGATGGCTACACCTTC CASSPSGPMGDGYTF
TRBJ2-7 . TRBV7-2 . TGTGCCAGCAGCTTAGCGGCAGGGGAGCAGTACGAGCAGTACTTC CASSLAAGEQYEQYF
TRBJ1-2 TRBD1 TRBV7-8 . TGTGCCAGCAGCCCTGGACAGGGGGCTCCCCTAAGGGAAGGCTACACCTTC CASSPGQGAPLREGYTF
TRBJ1-4 . TRBV2 . TGTGCCAGCAGTTCGGACAATCTACTGTTTTTT CASSSDNLLFF
TRBJ2-7 TRBD1 TRBV6-2/TRBV6-3 . TGTGCCAGCAGTTACCGACTTGACAGGGCTGCCTACGAGCAGTACTTC CASSYRLDRAAYEQYF
TRBJ2-1 TRBD2 TRBV6-2/TRBV6-3 . TGTGCCAGCAGTTACACTCATCCGGGACTAGCGGAGTACAATGAGCAGTTCTTC CASSYTHPGLAEYNEQFF
TRBJ1-2 . TRBV5-6 . TGTGCCAGCACCCAGACAGGACACTATGGCTACACCTTC CASTQTGHYGYTF
TRBJ2-1 TRBD1 TRBV5-1 . TGCGCCAGCAGCCCGGGACAGGGGTACAATGAGCAGTTCTTC CASSPGQGYNEQFF
TRBJ1-2 TRBD1 TRBV19 . TGTGCCAGTAGTACCCCCCTCTTCCGGACAGGGGGCTATGGCTACACCTTC CASSTPLFRTGGYGYTF
TRBJ1-4 . TRBV3-1/TRBV3-2 . TGTGCCAGCAGCCAAGATTGGTCGGAGGGATCTAATGAAAAACTGTTTTTT CASSQDWSEGSNEKLFF
TRBJ1-2 TRBD1 TRBV3-1/TRBV3-2 . TGTGCCAGCAGCCACAGAACAGGGGAGGATGGCTACACCTTC CASSHRTGEDGYTF
TRBJ2-1 . TRBV15 once TGTGCCACCAGCAGAGGGTCCTCGGGGAATGAGCAGTTCTTC CATSRGSSGNEQFF
TRBJ1-2 . TRBV25-1 . TGTGCCAGCAGTGAAAACTCCCCTAAGTATGGCTACACCTTC CASSENSPKYGYTF
TRBJ2-3 TRBD1 TRBV7-3 . TGTGCCAGCAGCTTGACAGGGGCAGATACGCAGTATTTT CASSLTGADTQYF
TRBJ2-3 . TRBV4-3 . TGCGCCAGCAGCCCCCTCTGGGGGGGGCCTTTGAGAGATACGCAGTATTTT CASSPLWGGPLRDTQYF
TRBJ2-1 TRBD1 TRBV7-2 once TGTGCCAGCAGCTTCCGGGACAGTATGGGGAATGAGCAGTTCTTC CASSFRDSMGNEQFF